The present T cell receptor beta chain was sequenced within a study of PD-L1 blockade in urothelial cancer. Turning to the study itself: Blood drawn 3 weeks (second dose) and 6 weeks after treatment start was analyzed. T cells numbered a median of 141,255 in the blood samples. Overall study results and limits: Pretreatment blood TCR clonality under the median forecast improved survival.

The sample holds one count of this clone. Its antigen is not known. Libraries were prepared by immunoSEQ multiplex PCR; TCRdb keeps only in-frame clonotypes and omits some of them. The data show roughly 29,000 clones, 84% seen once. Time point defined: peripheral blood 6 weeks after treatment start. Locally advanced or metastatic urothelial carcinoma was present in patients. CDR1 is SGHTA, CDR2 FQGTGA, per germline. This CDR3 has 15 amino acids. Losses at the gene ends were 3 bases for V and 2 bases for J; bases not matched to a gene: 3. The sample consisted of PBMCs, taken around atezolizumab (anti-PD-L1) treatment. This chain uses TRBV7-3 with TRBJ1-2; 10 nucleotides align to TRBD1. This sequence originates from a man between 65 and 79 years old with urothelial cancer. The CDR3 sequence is CASSFPGQGNYGYTF. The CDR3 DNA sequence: TGTGCCAGCAGCTTCCCGGGACAGGGGAACTATGGCTACACCTTC.